A single sample gave rise to the 19 T cell receptor beta chains below, sequenced in a study of shared clonotypes between healthy human individuals. Assay used: immunoSEQ multiplex PCR; TCRdb lists only in-frame clones, some missing. This sample has roughly 590,000 clones, with around 95% found just once. Selected positively for CCR7 and CD45RO-negative, naive CD8 cells excluded terminally differentiated effector memory CD45RA+ cells. The specimen was naive CD8+ T cells sorted from blood. These receptors were taken from a woman aged 30 to 39 in good health.

This clone has only a few counts. Other DNA sequences in the same sample also yield this CDR3. The rearrangement joins TRBV5-4 to TRBJ2-7; D perhaps matches TRBD2 (5 bases). The CDR3 consists of 13 residues. CDR1 SGHNT and CDR2 YYREEE come from the germline V gene (reference sequence). V lost 0 bases to trimming and J lost 3 bases, with 7 bases between them. This CDR3 is CASSLGGYYEQYF. In DNA form, the CDR3 reads TGTGCCAGCAGCTTGGGCGGGTACTACGAGCAGTACTTC.

This clone occurred a few times. The junction does not match germline at one end; this may be a read error. This chain connects TRBV28 to TRBJ2-3, with D possibly called TRBD1 or TRBD2 (5 bases each). Germline CDR1 MDHEN, CDR2 SYDVKM. The CDR3 loop spans 12 amino acids. The CDR3 sequence: CASSLGLVGAHF. CDR3 bases: TGTGCCAGCAGTTTGGGGCTAGTCGGGGCGCATTTT.

The chain combines TRBV13 with TRBJ2-1; D may be TRBD1 (5 bases). The germline CDR1 and CDR2 sequences are PRHDT and FYEKMQ (reference sequence). V dropped 5 bases and J dropped 5 bases, with 16 bases sitting between them. This CDR3 has 15 amino acids. The CDR3 region is CASSPTHTGNNEQFF. CDR3 nucleotides: TGTGCCAGCAGCCCTACTCATACAGGTAACAATGAGCAGTTCTTC.

The gene calls are TRBV5-6 and TRBJ2-7; D is unresolved. Germline loops: CDR1 SGHDT, CDR2 YYEEEE. The V end lost 3 bases, the J end lost 1 base, and 8 bases lay between the germline ends. The CDR3 loop spans 13 amino acids. DNA for the CDR3: TGTGCCAGCAGCTATGACGGGTCCTACGAGCAGTACTTC. It translates to CASSYDGSYEQYF.

The count of this clone is one. The gene calls are TRBV7-3 and TRBJ2-7; D perhaps matches TRBD2 (5 bases). The CDR3 runs 13 residues. The V end was cut by 7 bases, the J end by 2 bases, with 12 bases between. CDR1 is SGHTA, CDR2 FQGTGA, per germline. As DNA, the CDR3 is TGTGCCAGCACCCCACGGGGAACCTACGAGCAGTACTTC. Protein product: CASTPRGTYEQYF.

This chain uses TRBV2 with TRBJ2-7; D might be TRBD1 or TRBD2, each matching 5 bases. Germline V CDR1 and CDR2: SNHLY, FYNNEI. V lost 8 bases and J 6 bases, leaving 20 bases between the germline ends. The CDR3 totals 14 residues. In nucleotides, the CDR3 is TGTGCCAGCGAGGGGCGCCGGAACGGAGGCGAGCAGTACTTC. Amino acids: CASEGRRNGGEQYF.

The chain links TRBV27 to TRBJ1-6; a weak D match, TRBD1 (5 bases). V was shortened by 6 bases and J by 6 bases, with 12 bases between the two germline ends. The CDR3 loop spans 14 amino acids. Germline assignment: CDR1 MNHEY and CDR2 SMNVEV (reference sequence). The CDR3 coding sequence is TGTGCCAGCAGCTGGAACGGGGCTAATTCACCCCTCCACTTT. Encoded protein: CASSWNGANSPLHF.

The V call is TRBV6-1, the J call TRBJ2-7; perhaps TRBD1 as D (6 bases). From germline, CDR1 is MNHNS and CDR2 SASEGT. This CDR3 spans 14 amino acids. Trimming stripped 6 bases from V and 3 bases from J, with 15 bases between. The CDR3: CASRSRGTGYEQYF. DNA for the CDR3: TGTGCCAGCAGGAGCAGGGGTACAGGCTACGAGCAGTACTTC.

The V call is TRBV28, the J call TRBJ1-5, with 7 bases that match TRBD1. Germline-derived CDR1 and CDR2 are MDHEN and SYDVKM. V dropped 5 bases and J dropped 5; count of bases not matched to a gene: 9. The CDR3 length is 15 residues. The CDR3 reads CASSPGQVGDQPQHF. The DNA for the CDR3 is TGTGCCAGCAGTCCCGGACAGGTAGGCGATCAGCCCCAGCATTTT.

The V and J genes are TRBV29-1 and TRBJ2-3; tentative D call: TRBD1 (6 bases). CDR1 and CDR2 from the germline V gene are SQVTM and ANQGSEA. V lost 6 bases, J lost 2 bases, and 18 bases lay in between. This CDR3 spans 15 amino acids. The CDR3 DNA follows: TGCAGCGTGGAAACCCGGGACACCTACACAGATACGCAGTATTTT. It yields the protein CSVETRDTYTDTQYF.

V and J are TRBV27 and TRBJ2-1; D tentatively fits TRBD1 or TRBD2 (5 bases each). There are 14 residues in the CDR3. V dropped 8 bases and J dropped 7 bases, with 18 bases sitting between them. Germline lookup yields CDR1 MNHEY and CDR2 SMNVEV (reference sequence). The CDR3 DNA follows: TGTGCCAGCGGGCCGCAAGGGGAGCTAAATGAGCAGTTCTTC. Residues: CASGPQGELNEQFF.

Points on this clone: At one end, the junction sequence differs from germline, possibly due to a read error. The chain is built from TRBV4-1 and TRBJ1-2; 7 positions agree with TRBD1. CDR3 length: 13 residues. From germline, CDR1 is MGHRA and CDR2 YSYEKL. The CDR3 DNA sequence: TGCGCCAGCAGCCAAGATCGGGGACAGTCCGCCGACTTC. Its translation is CASSQDRGQSADF.

The chain employs TRBV13 and TRBJ1-1; D gene uncertain. Germline CDR1 and CDR2: PRHDT and FYEKMQ (reference sequence). The CDR3 extends over 11 amino acids. Trimming stripped 5 bases from V and 1 base from J, with 2 bases between. The CDR3 is CASSPNTEAFF. In DNA form, the CDR3 reads TGTGCCAGCAGCCCGAACACTGAAGCTTTCTTT.

The CDR3 nucleotides are TGTGCCAGCAGTTTGGTCGGGACGTTGAGCTCCTACGAGCAGTACTTC. This encodes CASSLVGTLSSYEQYF. The rearrangement uses TRBV28 and TRBJ2-7, with D perhaps assigned TRBD1 or TRBD2 (5 bases each). Trimming removed 3 bases at V and 0 bases at J, with 15 bases between. This CDR3 is 16 amino acids long. Per the germline V gene, CDR1 is MDHEN and CDR2 is SYDVKM.

The rearrangement joins TRBV5-5 to TRBJ2-7; D might be TRBD2 (6 bases). Germline CDR1 SGHKS, CDR2 YYEKEE (reference sequence). The CDR3 loop spans 14 amino acids. Between the trimmed V and J ends, which lost 4 bases and 6 bases, there was a span of 17 bases. CDR3 in amino acids: CASSEGPGEREQYF. The CDR3 DNA reads TGTGCCAGCAGCGAGGGCCCGGGGGAACGCGAGCAGTACTTC.

The chain combines TRBV10-3 with TRBJ1-2; 11 bases are a match to TRBD1. In germline, CDR1 is ENHRY, CDR2 SYGVKD. This CDR3 has 16 residues. V lost 0 bases and J lost 4; bases outside the gene matches: 4. The CDR3, as DNA: TGTGCCATCAGTGAGTCTGGGACAGGGGGTTTCTATGGCTACACCTTC. It specifies CAISESGTGGFYGYTF.

This clone was seen a single time. This chain joins TRBV30 and TRBJ2-7, with D possibly matching TRBD2 (5 bases). Germline V CDR1 and CDR2: GTSNPN, SVGIG (reference sequence). V was trimmed by 3 bases and J by 4 bases, leaving 13 bases between them. CDR3 length: 13 amino acids. The CDR3 spells CAWRWTLGYEQYF. In DNA, the CDR3 is TGTGCCTGGAGATGGACTTTGGGTTACGAGCAGTACTTC.

The chain links TRBV27 to TRBJ2-7; the match to TRBD2 covers 11 bases. Germline V gene data show CDR1 as MNHEY and CDR2 as SMNVEV (reference sequence). V lost 6 bases to trimming and J lost 2 bases; unmatched junction nucleotides: 3. The CDR3 has 14 amino acids. DNA of the CDR3: TGTGCCAGCAGAAATAGCGGGGGGGCCTACGAGCAGTACTTC. It translates to CASRNSGGAYEQYF.

This clone has just one count. The rearrangement links TRBV4-1 to TRBJ2-5; TRBD2 agrees at 9 bases. The DNA end lines up better with TRBJ2-7; the J call may be wrong. Germline CDR1 is MGHRA and CDR2 is YSYEKL. There are 16 residues in the CDR3. CDR3 sequence: CASSQAGGGNTYEQYF. For the CDR3, the DNA is TGCGCCAGCAGCCAGGCGGGGGGGGGCAATACCTACGAGCAGTACTTC.